This T cell receptor (beta chain) was captured in a study of T cell changes during pregnancy in multiple sclerosis. Profiled with immunoSEQ multiplex PCR; TCRdb holds only in-frame clones, not every one. Of 50,000 to 65,000 clones in the sample, approximately 86% were seen once. In germline, CDR1 is SGDLS, CDR2 YYNGEE. The V end was cut by 3 bases, the J end by 4 bases, with 14 bases between. This CDR3 spans 15 amino acids. The sequencing used peripheral blood, collected in the first trimester of pregnancy. The genes are TRBV9 and TRBJ1-5; a possible D gene is TRBD1 (6 bases). The sequence was obtained from a female donor with multiple sclerosis, enrolled in a pregnancy study. This CDR3 is CASSEGGGLNQPQHF. CDR3 nucleotides: TGTGCCAGCAGCGAGGGAGGGGGACTGAATCAGCCCCAGCATTTT.